These 29 T cell receptor beta chains share one sample of origin, sequenced in a study of cytomegalovirus exposure and HLA in healthy donors. The PCR contained 60 Vbeta and 13 Jbeta primers. The table came from immunoSEQ multiplex PCR; TCRdb's copy has only in-frame clones and leaves some out. The repertoire consists of roughly 180,000 clones, with 70% to 90% occurring once and the leading ten covering approximately 2%. Sequenced input: PBMCs. These receptors were taken from a young woman in good health and CMV-seropositive.

The CDR3, as DNA: TGTGCCAGCAGCCCGACCGGGTCCGCGAACACTGAAGCTTTCTTT. Its translation is CASSPTGSANTEAFF. The chain has TRBV9 and TRBJ1-1; D not certain. The CDR3 is 15 residues long. In germline, CDR1 is SGDLS, CDR2 YYNGEE. V was clipped by 4 bases and J by 1 base, with 14 bases between them. Full variable domain (outside the CDR3, taken from reference TRBV9 and TRBJ1-1): DSGVTQTPKHLITATGQRVTLRCSPRSGDLSVYWYQQSLDQGLQFLIQYYNGEERAKGNILERFSAQQFPDLHSELNLSSLELGDSALYFCASSPTGSANTEAFFGQGTRLTVV.

The rearrangement uses TRBV19 and TRBJ2-4, with D possibly being TRBD2 (6 bases). The CDR3 length is 19 residues. Germline CDR1 LNHDA, CDR2 SQIVND (reference sequence). Trimming shortened V by 5 bases and J by 0 bases, and 23 bases separated the two germline ends. CDR3 sequence (DNA): TGTGCCAGTAGTTCCTCCGGCGGGACGCCTGCACTAGCCAAAAACATTCAGTACTTC. Protein: CASSSSGGTPALAKNIQYF.

This chain uses TRBV5-1 with TRBJ2-1, with TRBD2 identical over 9 bases. The V segment lost 4 bases and the J segment 9 bases; nucleotides outside the gene matches: 14. This CDR3 region has 16 residues. Germline CDR1 and CDR2: SGHRS and YFSETQ. The CDR3 loop is CASSPGGAGGRGEQFF. The DNA of the CDR3 is TGCGCCAGCAGCCCTGGCGGGGCGGGGGGGCGCGGTGAGCAGTTCTTC.

This chain connects TRBV10-2 to TRBJ2-7; D not resolved. Per germline, CDR1 WSHSY and CDR2 SAAADI. The CDR3 runs 13 residues. V was pared by 10 bases and J by 3 bases, with 16 bases between. CDR3 sequence: CATTHTRLYEQYF. For the CDR3, the DNA is TGCGCCACCACCCATACCAGGCTCTACGAGCAGTACTTC.

The chain recombines TRBV6-5 with TRBJ2-6, with a tentative D call TRBD2 (5 bases). Between the trimmed V and J ends, which lost 6 bases and 4 bases, there was a span of 13 bases. The CDR3 contains 15 residues. From germline, CDR1 is MNHEY and CDR2 SVGAGI. The CDR3 loop is CASRSTPGGANVLTF. The CDR3 bases are TGTGCCAGCAGATCGACTCCGGGAGGGGCCAACGTCCTGACTTTC.

The chain carries TRBV19 and TRBJ1-2; TRBD1 aligns across 8 bases. Germline V gives CDR1 LNHDA, CDR2 SQIVND (reference sequence). The CDR3 is made up of 15 amino acids. J lost 5 bases, V lost 5 bases, and 10 bases had no gene match. The CDR3 DNA sequence: TGTGCCAGTAGTGTCCCTTCAGGGGGCGCATATGGCTACACCTTC. Its translation: CASSVPSGGAYGYTF. The variable domain in full, completed from reference TRBV19 and TRBJ1-2, reads DGGITQSPKYLFRKEGQNVTLSCEQNLNHDAMYWYRQDPGQGLRLIYYSQIVNDFQKGDIAEGYSVSREKKESFPLTVTSAQKNPTAFYLCASSVPSGGAYGYTFGSGTRLTVV.

The chain employs TRBV18 and TRBJ2-3; D ambiguous. Germline V gives CDR1 KGHSH, CDR2 LQKENI. The V gene lost 3 bases and the J gene lost 2 bases, with 12 bases spanning the gap. This CDR3 contains 15 residues. CDR3 bases: TGTGCCAGCTCACCGGGCCGACCGAACACAGATACGCAGTATTTT. It encodes CASSPGRPNTDTQYF.

The genes are TRBV2 and TRBJ2-5, with TRBD2 matching over 10 bases. V was clipped by 5 bases and J by 1 base; unmatched bases: 1. The V gene's germline CDR1 is SNHLY and CDR2 FYNNEI. The CDR3 has 14 amino acids. CDR3 region: CASSLAGVQETQYF. The DNA for the CDR3 is TGTGCCAGCAGTCTAGCGGGGGTCCAAGAGACCCAGTACTTC.

The chain uses TRBV30 and TRBJ2-2, with D tentatively TRBD2 (6 bases). The CDR3 sequence is 16 residues long. CDR1 and CDR2 (germline): GTSNPN, SVGIG (reference sequence). V lost 3 bases, J lost 1 base, and 15 bases lay in between. The DNA of the CDR3 is TGTGCCTGGAGCGCCGGGACTGACATGAACACCGGGGAGCTGTTTTTT. Translating gives CAWSAGTDMNTGELFF.

The chain couples TRBV5-6 to TRBJ2-5; 9 bases match TRBD2. The CDR3 loop spans 14 amino acids. CDR1 SGHDT and CDR2 YYEEEE come from the germline V gene. V lost 4 bases and J lost 5; bases outside the gene matches: 6. CDR3 in amino acids: CASSAAGGQETQYF. The DNA of the CDR3 is TGTGCCAGCAGCGCCGCGGGGGGGCAGGAGACCCAGTACTTC.

This rearrangement joins TRBV5-1 to TRBJ1-6; weak D call: TRBD1 (5 bases). Looked up from germline, CDR1 is SGHRS and CDR2 is YFSETQ. The V end lost 0 bases, the J end lost 10 bases, and 17 bases lay between the germline ends. The CDR3 sequence is 16 residues long. CDR3 sequence: CASSLEMSVSGSPLHF. CDR3 coding DNA: TGCGCCAGCAGCTTGGAAATGTCAGTCTCAGGGTCACCCCTCCACTTT.

This chain joins TRBV19 and TRBJ1-1, with 7 nucleotides matching TRBD1. Losses at the gene ends were 5 bases for V and 0 bases for J; bases not matched to a gene: 3. In germline, CDR1 is LNHDA, CDR2 SQIVND (reference sequence). The CDR3 has 14 residues. DNA for the CDR3: TGTGCCAGTAGTTTCGACAGGGTGAACACTGAAGCTTTCTTT. Protein sequence: CASSFDRVNTEAFF.

The J gene is TRBJ1-1, the V gene TRBV5-1; no firm D call. This CDR3 comprises 14 residues. The germline V gene encodes CDR1 SGHRS and CDR2 YFSETQ. Trimming left V 2 bases short and J 3 bases short, with 11 bases between. This CDR3 reads CASSFRGQDTEAFF. The CDR3 DNA is TGCGCCAGCAGCTTCCGGGGTCAGGACACTGAAGCTTTCTTT.

The chain links TRBV4-3 to TRBJ2-6; D might be TRBD1 (5 bases). The CDR3 loop spans 21 amino acids. The germline V gene has CDR1 LGHNA and CDR2 YSLEER. Trimming cost V 0 bases and J 1 base, with 22 bases left between them. CDR3 region: CASSQDPPQVTGWSGANVLTF. The CDR3 region has the DNA TGCGCCAGCAGCCAAGATCCTCCACAGGTAACGGGCTGGTCTGGGGCCAACGTCCTGACTTTC.

The chain links TRBV4-1 to TRBJ1-5; tentatively, D is TRBD1 (6 bases). The CDR3 is 16 residues long. The V gene lost 0 bases and the J gene lost 0 bases, with 9 bases spanning the gap. In germline, CDR1 is MGHRA, CDR2 YSYEKL. The CDR3 sequence: CASSQDRGYSNQPQHF. The CDR3, as DNA: TGCGCCAGCAGCCAAGACAGGGGCTATAGCAATCAGCCCCAGCATTTT.

Only a few counts were recorded for this clone. The chain recombines TRBV29-1 with TRBJ2-2; D unclear. V lost 3 bases, J lost 0 bases, and 8 bases lay in between. This CDR3 has 14 residues. From germline, CDR1 is SQVTM and CDR2 ANQGSEA. CDR3: CSVEVNSNTGELFF. The DNA for the CDR3 is TGCAGCGTTGAGGTCAACTCGAACACCGGGGAGCTGTTTTTT.

The rearrangement joins TRBV5-1 to TRBJ2-5, with D hard to call. The CDR3 extends over 14 amino acids. Per germline, CDR1 SGHRS and CDR2 YFSETQ. The ends were cut back, 0 bases at V and 2 bases at J, with 8 bases in the middle. The CDR3 sequence: CASSLGNQQETQYF. CDR3 DNA: TGCGCCAGCAGCTTGGGAAACCAGCAAGAGACCCAGTACTTC. The variable domain in full, completed from reference TRBV5-1 and TRBJ2-5, reads KAGVTQTPRYLIKTRGQQVTLSCSPISGHRSVSWYQQTPGQGLQFLFEYFSETQRNKGNFPGRFSGRQFSNSRSEMNVSTLELGDSALYLCASSLGNQQETQYFGPGTRLLVL.

J is TRBJ1-2 and V is TRBV7-9, with 9 bases aligning to TRBD1. The CDR3 sequence is 14 residues long. Per the germline V gene, CDR1 is SEHNR and CDR2 is FQNEAQ (reference sequence). The V and J ends lost 6 bases and 3 bases, in that order; junction bases with no gene match: 5. The CDR3: CASRDTGGDYGYTF. The CDR3 DNA reads TGTGCCAGCAGAGACACAGGGGGCGACTATGGCTACACCTTC.

The chain uses TRBV7-9 and TRBJ2-2; D is perhaps TRBD2 (5 bases). The CDR3 sequence is 14 residues long. Per germline, CDR1 SEHNR and CDR2 FQNEAQ (reference sequence). V lost 5 bases to trimming and J lost 5 bases, with 12 bases between them. The CDR3 here is CASSHPGETGELFF. Here the CDR3 DNA reads TGTGCCAGCAGCCACCCCGGGGAGACCGGGGAGCTGTTTTTT. Variable domain in full (rest from reference TRBV7-9 and TRBJ2-2): DTGVSQNPRHKITKRGQNVTFRCDPISEHNRLYWYRQTLGQGPEFLTYFQNEAQLEKSRLLSDRFSAERPKGSFSTLEIQRTEQGDSAMYLCASSHPGETGELFFGEGSRLTVL.

This clone has only a few counts. The J gene is TRBJ1-1, the V gene TRBV6-1; 9 bases line up with TRBD1. V shed 0 bases, J shed 5 bases, and the junction held 7 bases outside the gene matches. Germline V lookup: CDR1 MNHNS, CDR2 SASEGT. The CDR3 is 16 residues long. CDR3 DNA sequence: TGTGCCAGCAGTGAAGCGCCGGACAGGGGTGGAACTGAAGCTTTCTTT. Its protein product is CASSEAPDRGGTEAFF.

CDR3 sequence (DNA): TGTGCCAGCAGTCCTTATAGCCGGGTCTTCTCCGTTCCGGGTGAAAAACTGTTTTTT. This encodes CASSPYSRVFSVPGEKLFF. The V call is TRBV27, the J call TRBJ1-4; D gene unclear. The CDR3 is 19 amino acids. CDR1 and CDR2 (germline): MNHEY, SMNVEV (reference sequence). V lost 5 bases and J lost 7, with 29 bases in between.

V usage is TRBV6-5 and J usage is TRBJ2-7, with D perhaps TRBD2 (5 bases). This CDR3 comprises 15 residues. In germline, CDR1 is MNHEY, CDR2 SVGAGI. V dropped 6 bases and J dropped 8 bases, with 23 bases sitting between them. The CDR3 DNA reads TGTGCCAGCAGCCCAGGTGGACTCCTTCCCGGGCAGCAGTACTTC. Encoded protein: CASSPGGLLPGQQYF.

This chain uses TRBV21-1 with TRBJ1-1. TRBV21-1 is shown as a pseudogene. This CDR3 region has 14 residues. CDR3: CAIPGLLRVTEAFF. CDR3 DNA sequence: TGTGCCATCCCGGGACTCCTGAGGGTGACTGAAGCTTTCTTT.

The chain recombines TRBV7-6 with TRBJ2-6; D gene uncertain. From germline, CDR1 is SGHVS and CDR2 FNYEAQ. V lost 2 bases and J lost 0, with 8 bases in between. The CDR3 contains 16 residues. CDR3 residues: CASSLSSVSGANVLTF. For the CDR3, the DNA is TGTGCCAGCAGCTTAAGTTCGGTCTCTGGGGCCAACGTCCTGACTTTC.

The chain couples TRBV11-1 to TRBJ1-1; D is possibly TRBD1 (6 bases). The CDR3 is 14 amino acids. With 5 bases removed from V and 2 bases from J, the gap between germline ends came to 12 bases. The V gene's germline CDR1 is SGHAT and CDR2 FQDESV (reference sequence). The CDR3 DNA reads as TGTGCCAGCAGCCTACAGGGAACCAACACTGAAGCTTTCTTT. It encodes CASSLQGTNTEAFF.

The J gene is TRBJ2-2, the V gene TRBV4-1; 10 bases are a match to TRBD1. With V trimmed by 4 bases and J by 0 bases, 2 bases remained unmatched. This CDR3 comprises 16 residues. CDR1 and CDR2 from the germline V gene are MGHRA and YSYEKL. CDR3 nucleotides: TGCGCCAGCAGCCGACAGGGGGCCCCGAACACCGGGGAGCTGTTTTTT. This gives the protein CASSRQGAPNTGELFF.

The rearrangement joins TRBV7-3 to TRBJ2-7; no reliable D call. V lost 5 bases and J lost 3, with 11 bases in between. The CDR3 contains 13 residues. Germline V CDR1 and CDR2: SGHTA, FQGTGA. In DNA, the CDR3 is TGTGCCAGCAGCGTGACACATGGCTACGAGCAGTACTTC. The encoded protein is CASSVTHGYEQYF.

As DNA, the CDR3 is TGTGCCAGCAGCTTTGGGACTAGCTACAATGAGCAGTTCTTC. This gives the protein CASSFGTSYNEQFF. V and J are TRBV7-9 and TRBJ2-1; 8 bases align to TRBD2. The J segment lost 3 bases and the V segment lost 3 bases, leaving 1 base of the junction unmatched. CDR3 length: 14 amino acids. Looked up from germline, CDR1 is SEHNR and CDR2 is FQNEAQ (reference sequence).

This clone was found a few times. This chain joins TRBV9 and TRBJ2-1; 13 bases align to TRBD2. J was trimmed by 2 bases and V by 4 bases; bases with no gene match: 6. Germline-derived CDR1 and CDR2 are SGDLS and YYNGEE. The CDR3 extends over 17 amino acids. The CDR3 nucleotides are TGTGCCAGCAGCAAAGGGACTAGCGGGACCACCTACAATGAGCAGTTCTTC. The encoded protein is CASSKGTSGTTYNEQFF. The variable domain in full, with the rest retrieved from reference TRBV9 and TRBJ2-1, is DSGVTQTPKHLITATGQRVTLRCSPRSGDLSVYWYQQSLDQGLQFLIQYYNGEERAKGNILERFSAQQFPDLHSELNLSSLELGDSALYFCASSKGTSGTTYNEQFFGPGTRLTVL.